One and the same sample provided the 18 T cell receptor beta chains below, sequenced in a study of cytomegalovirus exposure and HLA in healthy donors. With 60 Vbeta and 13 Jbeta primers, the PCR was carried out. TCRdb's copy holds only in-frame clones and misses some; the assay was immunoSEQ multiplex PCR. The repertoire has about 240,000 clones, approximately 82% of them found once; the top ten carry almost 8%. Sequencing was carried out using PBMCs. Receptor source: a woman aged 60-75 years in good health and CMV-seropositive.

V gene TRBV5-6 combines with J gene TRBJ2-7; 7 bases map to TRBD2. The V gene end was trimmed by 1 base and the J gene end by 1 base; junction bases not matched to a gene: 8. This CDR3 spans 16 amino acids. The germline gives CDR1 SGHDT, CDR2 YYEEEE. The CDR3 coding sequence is TGTGCCAGCAGCTTGACAACGGCGGGAGCGTCCTACGAGCAGTACTTC. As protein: CASSLTTAGASYEQYF.

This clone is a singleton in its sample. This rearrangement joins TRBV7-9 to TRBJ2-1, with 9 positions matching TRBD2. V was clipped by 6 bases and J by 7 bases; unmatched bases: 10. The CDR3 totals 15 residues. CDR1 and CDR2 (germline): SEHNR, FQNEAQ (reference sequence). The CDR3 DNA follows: TGTGCCAGCAGTTCGCTCCGCGGGAGGGGAAATGAGCAGTTCTTC. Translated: CASSSLRGRGNEQFF.

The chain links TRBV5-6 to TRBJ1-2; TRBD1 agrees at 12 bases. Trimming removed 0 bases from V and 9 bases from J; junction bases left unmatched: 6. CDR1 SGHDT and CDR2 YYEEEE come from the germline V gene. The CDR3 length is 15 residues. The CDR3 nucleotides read TGTGCCAGCAGCTTGGTGGGGACAGGGGGCGGGAGCTACACCTTC. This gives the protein CASSLVGTGGGSYTF.

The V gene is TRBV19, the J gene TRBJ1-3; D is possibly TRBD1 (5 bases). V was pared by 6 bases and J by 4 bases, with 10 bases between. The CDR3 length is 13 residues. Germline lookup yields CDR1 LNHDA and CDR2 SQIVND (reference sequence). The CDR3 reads CASSPTVGNTIYF. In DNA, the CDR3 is TGTGCCAGTAGCCCGACAGTCGGAAACACCATATATTTT.

The CDR3 DNA is TGTGCCAGCAGCGTTAGACAGGGGATGAACACTGAAGCTTTCTTT. It is translated as CASSVRQGMNTEAFF. This rearrangement joins TRBV7-6 to TRBJ1-1, with TRBD1 matching 8 bases. The V gene end was trimmed by 5 bases and the J gene end by 0 bases; junction bases not matched to a gene: 5. Germline V gene data show CDR1 as SGHVS and CDR2 as FNYEAQ. The CDR3 extends over 15 amino acids.

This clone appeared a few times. The CDR3, as DNA: TGTGCCAGCAGCACCAGGGGGGCAAACCCTGAAGAGACCCAGTACTTC. It specifies CASSTRGANPEETQYF. The chain links TRBV5-4 to TRBJ2-5, with D possibly TRBD1 on 7 matching bases. The CDR3 totals 16 residues. Per germline, CDR1 SGHNT and CDR2 YYREEE (reference sequence). V lost 4 bases and J lost 3, with 19 bases in between.

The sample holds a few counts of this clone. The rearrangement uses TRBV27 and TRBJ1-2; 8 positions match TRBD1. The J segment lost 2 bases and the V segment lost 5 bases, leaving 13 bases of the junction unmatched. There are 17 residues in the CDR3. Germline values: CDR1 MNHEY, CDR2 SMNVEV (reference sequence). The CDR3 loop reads CASSLRPDRGLNYGYTF. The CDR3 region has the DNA TGTGCCAGCAGTCTACGGCCCGACAGGGGACTCAACTATGGCTACACCTTC.

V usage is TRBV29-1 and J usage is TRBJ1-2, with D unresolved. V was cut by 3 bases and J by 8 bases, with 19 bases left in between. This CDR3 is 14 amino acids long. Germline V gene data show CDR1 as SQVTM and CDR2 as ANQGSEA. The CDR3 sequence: CSVDLSFPLQGYTF. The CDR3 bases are TGCAGCGTTGATCTGTCCTTCCCGTTACAGGGCTACACCTTC.

CDR3 residues: CSVARAINEKLFF. The CDR3 coding sequence is TGCAGCGTTGCCAGGGCGATTAATGAAAAACTGTTTTTT. The genes are TRBV29-1 and TRBJ1-4; maybe TRBD1 (5 bases). The V end lost 4 bases, the J end lost 4 bases, and 10 bases lay between the germline ends. CDR3 length equals 13 residues. Germline lookup yields CDR1 SQVTM and CDR2 ANQGSEA.

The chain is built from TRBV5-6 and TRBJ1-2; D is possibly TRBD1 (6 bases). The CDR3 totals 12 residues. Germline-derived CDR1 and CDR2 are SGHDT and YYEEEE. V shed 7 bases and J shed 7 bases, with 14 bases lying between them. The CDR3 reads CASRTGSFGYTF. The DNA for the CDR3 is TGTGCCAGCCGTACAGGGTCGTTTGGCTACACCTTC.

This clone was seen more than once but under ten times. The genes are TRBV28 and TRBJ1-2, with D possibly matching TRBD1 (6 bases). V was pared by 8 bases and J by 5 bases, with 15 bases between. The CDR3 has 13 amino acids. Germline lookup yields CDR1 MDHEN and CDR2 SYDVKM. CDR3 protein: CASASQDSYGYTF. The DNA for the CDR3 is TGTGCCAGCGCTTCTCAGGACAGTTATGGCTACACCTTC.

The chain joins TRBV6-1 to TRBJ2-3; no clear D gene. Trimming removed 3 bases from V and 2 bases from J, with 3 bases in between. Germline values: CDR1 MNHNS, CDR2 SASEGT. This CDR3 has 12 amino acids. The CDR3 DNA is TGTGCCAGCAGTGACAACACAGATACGCAGTATTTT. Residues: CASSDNTDTQYF.

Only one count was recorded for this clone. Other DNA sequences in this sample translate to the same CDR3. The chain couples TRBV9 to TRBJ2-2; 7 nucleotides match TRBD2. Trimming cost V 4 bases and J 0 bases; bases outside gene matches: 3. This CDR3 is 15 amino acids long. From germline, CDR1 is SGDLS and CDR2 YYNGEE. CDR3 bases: TGTGCCAGCAGCCCTGGACTAGCGAACACCGGGGAGCTGTTTTTT. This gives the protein CASSPGLANTGELFF.

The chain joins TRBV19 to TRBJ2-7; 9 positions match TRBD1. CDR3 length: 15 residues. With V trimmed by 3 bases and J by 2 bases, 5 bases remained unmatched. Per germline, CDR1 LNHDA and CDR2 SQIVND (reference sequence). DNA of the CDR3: TGTGCCAGTAGTATCGGGGACAGGGTAGCCTACGAGCAGTACTTC. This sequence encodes CASSIGDRVAYEQYF.

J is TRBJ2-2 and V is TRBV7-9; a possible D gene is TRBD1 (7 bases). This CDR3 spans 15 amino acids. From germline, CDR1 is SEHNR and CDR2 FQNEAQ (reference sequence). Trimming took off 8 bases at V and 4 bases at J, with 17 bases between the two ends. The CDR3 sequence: CASWQGGIFTGELFF. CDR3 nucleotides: TGTGCCAGCTGGCAGGGGGGAATTTTCACCGGGGAGCTGTTTTTT. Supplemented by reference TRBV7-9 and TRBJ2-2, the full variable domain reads DTGVSQNPRHKITKRGQNVTFRCDPISEHNRLYWYRQTLGQGPEFLTYFQNEAQLEKSRLLSDRFSAERPKGSFSTLEIQRTEQGDSAMYLCASWQGGIFTGELFFGEGSRLTVL.

The CDR3: CASSGGNYGYTF. In DNA form, the CDR3 reads TGTGCCTCCTCGGGGGGTAACTATGGCTACACCTTC. The chain recombines TRBV30 with TRBJ1-2; D is possibly TRBD1 (5 bases). V was clipped by 7 bases and J by 1 base, with 10 bases between them. Germline V gene data show CDR1 as GTSNPN and CDR2 as SVGIG (reference sequence). The CDR3 sequence is 12 residues long.

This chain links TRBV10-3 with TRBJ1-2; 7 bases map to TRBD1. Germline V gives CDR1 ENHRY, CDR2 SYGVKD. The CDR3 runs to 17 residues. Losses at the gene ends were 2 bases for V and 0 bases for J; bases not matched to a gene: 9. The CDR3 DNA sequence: TGTGCCATCAGTGAGCCCCCGACAGGGAAGCCTAACTATGGCTACACCTTC. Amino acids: CAISEPPTGKPNYGYTF.

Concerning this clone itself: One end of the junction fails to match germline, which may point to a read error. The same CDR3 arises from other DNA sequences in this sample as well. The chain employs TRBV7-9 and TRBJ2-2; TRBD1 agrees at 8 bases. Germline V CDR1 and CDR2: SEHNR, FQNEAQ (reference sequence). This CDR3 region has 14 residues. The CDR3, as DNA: TGTGCCAGCACCTTAACAGGGGGGACCGGGGAGTTGTTTTTT. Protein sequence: CASTLTGGTGELFF. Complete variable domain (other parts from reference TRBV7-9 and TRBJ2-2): DTGVSQNPRHKITKRGQNVTFRCDPISEHNRLYWYRQTLGQGPEFLTYFQNEAQLEKSRLLSDRFSAERPKGSFSTLEIQRTEQGDSAMYLCASTLTGGTGELFFGEGSRLTVL.